Reported below is one T cell receptor beta chain. The sample is drawn from a study of cytomegalovirus exposure and HLA in healthy donors. Amplification used 60 Vbeta primers and 13 Jbeta primers. TCRdb keeps only in-frame clones here, not all; method: immunoSEQ multiplex PCR. The table lists about 220,000 clones, 60% to 80% of them singletons. The CDR3 runs to 15 residues. Trimming cost V 9 bases and J 0 bases; bases outside gene matches: 8. Germline-derived CDR1 and CDR2 are LNHDA and SQIVND (reference sequence). This sequence was found in a woman in her 30s in good health and CMV-seronegative. V gene TRBV19 combines with J gene TRBJ2-5; 9 nucleotides match TRBD2. Sample: PBMCs. CDR3 amino acids: CASDSGGLYQETQYF. DNA of the CDR3: TGTGCCAGCGATAGCGGGGGCCTGTACCAAGAGACCCAGTACTTC.